Each of the 24 T cell receptor beta chains below was sequenced from the same sample in a study of blood T cell repertoires in COVID-19. The repertoire was sequenced with immunoSEQ multiplex PCR; TCRdb's copy has only in-frame clones and lacks some. The sample has fewer than 400,000 clones, 75% to 90% seen once. The sample was PBMCs or T cells enriched from blood (not recorded which). Receptors were obtained from a man aged 25 to 40 who had recovered from COVID-19.

This clone was recorded once. Here the CDR3 DNA reads TGCGCCAGCAGCTCGACAGGGGCGAACACCGGGGAGCTGTTTTTT. Translated, it gives CASSSTGANTGELFF. The V and J genes are TRBV5-1 and TRBJ2-2; TRBD1 aligns across 8 bases. This CDR3 region has 15 residues. After removal of 3 bases from V and 0 bases from J, the junction contained 1 base not matched to a gene. Germline CDR1 and CDR2: SGHRS and YFSETQ.

J is TRBJ2-7 and V is TRBV5-6; 12 positions match TRBD1. The CDR3 is 16 amino acids. In germline, CDR1 is SGHDT, CDR2 YYEEEE. After removal of 5 bases from V and 4 bases from J, the junction contained 10 bases not matched to a gene. The CDR3 spells CASSSQGTGGWYEQYF. The DNA for the CDR3 is TGTGCCAGCAGTTCCCAGGGGACAGGGGGCTGGTACGAGCAGTACTTC.

V gene TRBV30 combines with J gene TRBJ2-2; D not resolved. Between the trimmed V and J ends, which lost 3 bases and 1 base, there was a span of 6 bases. This CDR3 comprises 13 residues. CDR1 is GTSNPN, CDR2 SVGIG, per germline (reference sequence). The CDR3 region is CAWRAKNTGELFF. CDR3 in DNA: TGTGCCTGGAGGGCAAAGAACACCGGGGAGCTGTTTTTT.

The chain joins TRBV2 to TRBJ1-5; 8 positions agree with TRBD1. Germline V gives CDR1 SNHLY, CDR2 FYNNEI. The CDR3 has 18 residues. Losses at the gene ends were 5 bases for V and 3 bases for J; bases not matched to a gene: 15. The CDR3 protein is CASSSTGQGSSINQPQHF. The CDR3 region has the DNA TGTGCCAGCAGTTCTACTGGACAGGGAAGTAGTATCAATCAGCCCCAGCATTTT.

This chain uses TRBV28 with TRBJ1-1; no definite D call. This CDR3 comprises 11 residues. V lost 8 bases to trimming and J lost 5 bases, with 9 bases between them. Germline loops: CDR1 MDHEN, CDR2 SYDVKM. CDR3 sequence reads: CASPGKTEAFF. As DNA, the CDR3 is TGTGCCAGCCCGGGTAAGACTGAAGCTTTCTTT.

V gene TRBV19 combines with J gene TRBJ1-3; D remains ambiguous. The CDR3 is 16 amino acids. Between the trimmed V and J ends, which lost 5 bases and 3 bases, there was a span of 17 bases. CDR1 and CDR2 (germline): LNHDA, SQIVND (reference sequence). The CDR3: CASSPDTSLVGNTIYF. The CDR3 region has the DNA TGTGCCAGTAGTCCCGACACGTCTTTAGTTGGAAACACCATATATTTT.

The chain carries TRBV19 and TRBJ1-5; maybe TRBD1 (5 bases). The CDR3 has 16 amino acids. V lost 4 bases to trimming and J lost 5 bases, with 18 bases between them. CDR1 and CDR2 from the germline V gene are LNHDA and SQIVND (reference sequence). In DNA, the CDR3 is TGTGCCAGTAGTACCCAGGGTAGGTTGGATTATCAGCCCCAGCATTTT. It encodes CASSTQGRLDYQPQHF.

The rearrangement joins TRBV6-1 to TRBJ2-3; D is possibly TRBD1 (6 bases). This CDR3 spans 15 amino acids. V was pared by 1 base and J by 1 base, with 9 bases between. CDR1 and CDR2 from the germline V gene are MNHNS and SASEGT. In DNA, the CDR3 is TGTGCCAGCAGTGAAGACCCAGGGGGCACAGATACGCAGTATTTT. Its protein product is CASSEDPGGTDTQYF.

The chain joins TRBV5-5 to TRBJ1-4; D gene ambiguous. Trimming removed 4 bases from V and 7 bases from J, with 20 bases in between. Germline V gives CDR1 SGHKS, CDR2 YYEKEE (reference sequence). This CDR3 region has 16 residues. The CDR3 region has the DNA TGTGCCAGCAGCCCGCCGGTAGGTCGGGGTGGTGAAAAACTGTTTTTT. Translated, it gives CASSPPVGRGGEKLFF.

The CDR3 nucleotides are TGTGCCAGCAGTGAACTTTTGGGGACAGGGCCATATTCACCCCTCCACTTT. Translated: CASSELLGTGPYSPLHF. The genes are TRBV6-1 and TRBJ1-6; 9 positions match TRBD1. The germline V gene encodes CDR1 MNHNS and CDR2 SASEGT. The CDR3 contains 17 residues. J gave up 8 bases and V 2 bases, and 10 bases lay outside the gene matches.

The chain combines TRBV28 with TRBJ1-1; tentatively, D is TRBD1 (5 bases). This CDR3 is 15 amino acids long. Per the germline V gene, CDR1 is MDHEN and CDR2 is SYDVKM. V lost 6 bases to trimming and J lost 6 bases, with 20 bases between them. The CDR3 protein is CASSPTSGGSPEAFF. CDR3 in DNA: TGTGCCAGCAGCCCCACGTCGGGGGGGAGTCCTGAAGCTTTCTTT.

The CDR3 DNA follows: TGTGCCAGCAGCTTAGCCTCCTGGGGGGGGCATGGGTACGAGCAGTACTTC. Protein sequence: CASSLASWGGHGYEQYF. V gene TRBV7-9 combines with J gene TRBJ2-7, with D perhaps matching TRBD2 (7 bases). CDR3 length: 17 residues. Trimming left V 0 bases short and J 4 bases short, with 19 bases between. Germline V gene sequence: CDR1 SEHNR, CDR2 FQNEAQ (reference sequence).

The sample holds one count of this clone. This sequence joins TRBV28 and TRBJ2-1, with 10 bases that match TRBD2. There are 15 residues in the CDR3. The V gene's germline CDR1 is MDHEN and CDR2 SYDVKM. Trimming took 5 bases from V and 7 from J; bases not matched to a gene: 8. In DNA, the CDR3 is TGTGCCAGCAGTAGCACTAGCGGGGCCGAAAATGAGCAGTTCTTC. Translated: CASSSTSGAENEQFF.

The chain uses TRBV2 and TRBJ2-7, with 8 nucleotides matching TRBD2. Germline V gene data show CDR1 as SNHLY and CDR2 as FYNNEI. This CDR3 is 17 amino acids long. J lost 0 bases, V lost 0 bases, and 7 bases had no gene match. CDR3 in amino acids: CASSEAFRRGASYEQYF. The CDR3 region has the DNA TGTGCCAGCAGTGAAGCGTTTCGGCGGGGGGCCTCCTACGAGCAGTACTTC.

The V and J genes are TRBV7-3 and TRBJ2-7; D might be TRBD1 (6 bases). Trimming cost V 3 bases and J 1 base, with 13 bases left between them. Germline CDR1 is SGHTA and CDR2 is FQGTGA. The CDR3 covers 15 residues. The CDR3 sequence: CASSLGPDRSYEQYF. The CDR3, as DNA: TGTGCCAGCAGCTTGGGTCCCGACAGGTCCTACGAGCAGTACTTC.

The chain links TRBV5-1 to TRBJ1-2, with TRBD1 matching 10 bases. CDR3 size: 15 residues. The trim removed 7 bases at V and 6 bases at J, leaving 12 bases unmatched. Looked up from germline, CDR1 is SGHRS and CDR2 is YFSETQ. The CDR3 spells CASRPSMDRGDGYTF. CDR3 DNA sequence: TGCGCCAGCCGCCCGTCCATGGACAGGGGGGATGGCTACACCTTC.

The chain's CDR3 is CASSENRVRKTQYF. The CDR3 nucleotides read TGTGCCAGCAGTGAAAACAGGGTCCGAAAGACCCAGTACTTC. J is TRBJ2-5 and V is TRBV6-1, with a possible D match to TRBD1 (6 bases). Trimming took off 2 bases at V and 6 bases at J, with 13 bases between the two ends. Germline V gene lookup returns CDR1 MNHNS and CDR2 SASEGT. The CDR3 totals 14 residues.

The chain uses TRBV27 and TRBJ1-2; TRBD1 matches 9 bases. The CDR3 is made up of 16 amino acids. The V and J ends lost 4 bases and 7 bases, in that order; junction bases with no gene match: 13. Looked up from germline, CDR1 is MNHEY and CDR2 is SMNVEV (reference sequence). The CDR3 spells CASSSGSAQGALGYTF. Written as DNA, the CDR3 is TGTGCCAGCAGTTCCGGGTCTGCACAGGGGGCGCTTGGCTACACCTTC.

This chain links TRBV6-2 or TRBV6-3 with TRBJ1-1; D is possibly TRBD1 (5 bases). The CDR3 spans 13 residues. Looked up from germline, CDR1 is MNHEY and CDR2 is SVGEGT. Trimming took 6 bases from V and 0 from J, leaving 8 bases between them. CDR3 sequence (DNA): TGTGCCAGCAGCGACAGTATGAACACTGAAGCTTTCTTT. Translated, it gives CASSDSMNTEAFF.

V and J are TRBV24-1 and TRBJ2-3, with 9 nucleotides matching TRBD1. This CDR3 contains 15 residues. Germline V CDR1 and CDR2: KGHDR, SFDVKD. V was clipped by 3 bases and J by 6 bases; unmatched bases: 6. CDR3 coding DNA: TGTGCCACCAGTGATCCTCCCGGGACAGGGGATACGCAGTATTTT. As protein: CATSDPPGTGDTQYF.

V gene TRBV5-4 combines with J gene TRBJ1-4, with D tentatively TRBD1 (5 bases). The CDR3 extends over 15 amino acids. V gave up 0 bases and J gave up 4 bases, with 10 bases separating them. Germline CDR1 SGHNT, CDR2 YYREEE (reference sequence). CDR3 sequence (DNA): TGTGCCAGCAGCTTGGCGGGGGACCTTAATGAAAAACTGTTTTTT. Its translation is CASSLAGDLNEKLFF.

The table lists this clone with a count of one. The chain uses TRBV4-1 and TRBJ2-3; TRBD2 matches 10 bases. The J segment lost 6 bases and the V segment lost 8 bases, leaving 11 bases of the junction unmatched. Per germline, CDR1 MGHRA and CDR2 YSYEKL. The CDR3 is 15 residues long. CDR3 loop: CASVGSGGAPDTQYF. The CDR3 DNA reads TGCGCCAGCGTGGGGAGCGGGGGGGCCCCGGATACGCAGTATTTT.

This clone has a handful of counts. J is TRBJ2-7 and V is TRBV7-9; D uncertain. In germline, CDR1 is SEHNR, CDR2 FQNEAQ (reference sequence). The V end was cut by 5 bases, the J end by 2 bases, with 7 bases between. The CDR3 spans 12 residues. CDR3 bases: TGTGCCAGCAGCCGAGGTACCTACGAGCAGTACTTC. Translation gives CASSRGTYEQYF.

This clone was seen a few times. The chain joins TRBV28 to TRBJ1-5; 7 bases fit TRBD1. The CDR3 extends over 14 amino acids. Germline CDR1 reads MDHEN; CDR2 reads SYDVKM. J was trimmed by 4 bases and V by 6 bases; bases with no gene match: 6. The DNA of the CDR3 is TGTGCCAGCAGCTTAGGACAGGCGAATCAGCCCCAGCATTTT. It yields the protein CASSLGQANQPQHF.